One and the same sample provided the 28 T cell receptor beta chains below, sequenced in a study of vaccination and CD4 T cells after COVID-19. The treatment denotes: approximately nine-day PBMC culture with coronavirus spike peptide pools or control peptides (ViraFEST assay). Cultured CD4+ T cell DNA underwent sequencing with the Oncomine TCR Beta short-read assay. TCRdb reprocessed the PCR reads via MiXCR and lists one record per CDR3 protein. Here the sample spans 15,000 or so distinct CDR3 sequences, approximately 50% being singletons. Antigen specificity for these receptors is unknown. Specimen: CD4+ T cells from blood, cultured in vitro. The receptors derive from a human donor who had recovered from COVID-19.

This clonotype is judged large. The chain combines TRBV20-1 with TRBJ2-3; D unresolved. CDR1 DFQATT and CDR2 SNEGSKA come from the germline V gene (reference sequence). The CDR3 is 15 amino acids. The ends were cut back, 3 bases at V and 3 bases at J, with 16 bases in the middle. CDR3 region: CSARPPRHPTDTQYF. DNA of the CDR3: TGCAGTGCTAGGCCCCCCCGCCATCCGACAGATACGCAGTATTTT.

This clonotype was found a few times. The CDR3 coding sequence is TGCAGTGCCGGACTAGCGGGCTTTTACAATGAGCAGTTCTTC. Translation: CSAGLAGFYNEQFF. The chain employs TRBV20-1 and TRBJ2-1, with 11 positions matching TRBD2. CDR1 DFQATT and CDR2 SNEGSKA come from the germline V gene (reference sequence). The CDR3 consists of 14 residues. V shed 6 bases, J shed 4 bases, and the junction held 5 bases outside the gene matches.

The CDR3 is CASSEARTANGYTF. Here the CDR3 DNA reads TGTGCCAGCAGTGAAGCGCGTACAGCGAATGGCTACACCTTC. The chain has TRBV2 and TRBJ1-2; D unclear. V lost 0 bases to trimming and J lost 6 bases, with 11 bases between them. Germline CDR1 is SNHLY and CDR2 is FYNNEI. The CDR3 extends over 14 amino acids.

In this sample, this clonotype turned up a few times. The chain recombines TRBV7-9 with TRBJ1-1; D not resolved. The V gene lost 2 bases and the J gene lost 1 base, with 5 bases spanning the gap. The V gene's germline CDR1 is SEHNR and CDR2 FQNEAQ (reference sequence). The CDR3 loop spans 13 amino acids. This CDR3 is CASSLRENTEAFF. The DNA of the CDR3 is TGTGCCAGCAGCTTAAGGGAGAACACTGAAGCTTTCTTT.

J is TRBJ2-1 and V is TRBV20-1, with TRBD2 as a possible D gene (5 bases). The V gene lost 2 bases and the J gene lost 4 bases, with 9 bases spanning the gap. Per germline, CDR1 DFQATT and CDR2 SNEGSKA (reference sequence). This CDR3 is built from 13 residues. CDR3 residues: CSARLALYNEQFF. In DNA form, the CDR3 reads TGCAGTGCTAGACTAGCCCTTTACAATGAGCAGTTCTTC.

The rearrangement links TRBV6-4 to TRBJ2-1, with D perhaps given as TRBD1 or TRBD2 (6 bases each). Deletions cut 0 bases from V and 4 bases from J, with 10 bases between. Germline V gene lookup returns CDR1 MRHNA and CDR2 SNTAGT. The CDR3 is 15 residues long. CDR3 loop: CASSDSGGIYNEQFF. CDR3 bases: TGTGCCAGCAGTGACTCGGGGGGCATTTACAATGAGCAGTTCTTC.

The CDR3 loop is CSAIKGQMNTEAFF. CDR3 coding DNA: TGCAGTGCGATCAAGGGACAGATGAACACTGAAGCTTTCTTT. The chain carries TRBV20-1 and TRBJ1-1; 7 positions match TRBD1. The ends lost 6 bases at V and 0 bases at J; junction bases unmatched: 7. The CDR3 spans 14 residues. Germline V CDR1 and CDR2: DFQATT, SNEGSKA (reference sequence).

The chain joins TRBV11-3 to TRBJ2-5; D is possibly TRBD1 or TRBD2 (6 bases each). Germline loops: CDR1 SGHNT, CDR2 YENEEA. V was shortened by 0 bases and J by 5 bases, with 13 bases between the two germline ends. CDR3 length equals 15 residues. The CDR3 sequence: CASSLDSGASETQYF. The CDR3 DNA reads TGTGCCAGCAGCTTAGATTCGGGGGCCAGTGAGACCCAGTACTTC.

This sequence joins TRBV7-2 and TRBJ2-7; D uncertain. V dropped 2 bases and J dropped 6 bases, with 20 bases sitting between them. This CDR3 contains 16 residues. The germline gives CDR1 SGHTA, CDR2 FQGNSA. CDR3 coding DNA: TGTGCCAGCAGCTTAAACCCCTGGGTTCGCGCGCGCGAGCAGTACTTC. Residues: CASSLNPWVRAREQYF.

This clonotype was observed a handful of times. CDR3 DNA: TGCAGTGCCCCGACGGGGTTGGCGGCTAATGAAAAACTGTTTTTT. Its protein product is CSAPTGLAANEKLFF. V gene TRBV20-1 combines with J gene TRBJ1-4; D is undetermined. CDR3 length: 15 residues. Germline values: CDR1 DFQATT, CDR2 SNEGSKA (reference sequence). The V and J ends lost 6 bases and 3 bases respectively, with 17 bases between them.

CDR3 sequence: CSARTSGGNTGELFF. CDR3 DNA: TGCAGTGCCAGGACTAGCGGGGGGAACACCGGGGAGCTGTTTTTT. The chain is built from TRBV20-1 and TRBJ2-2; TRBD2 agrees at 13 bases. Germline CDR1 reads DFQATT; CDR2 reads SNEGSKA (reference sequence). Trimming at V came to 6 bases and at J to 1 base, leaving 2 bases not matched to a gene. This CDR3 spans 15 amino acids.

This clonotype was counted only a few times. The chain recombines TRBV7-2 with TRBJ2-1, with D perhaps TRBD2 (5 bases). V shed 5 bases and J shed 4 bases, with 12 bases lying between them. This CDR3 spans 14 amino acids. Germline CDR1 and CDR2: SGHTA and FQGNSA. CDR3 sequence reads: CASSVRGGYNEQFF. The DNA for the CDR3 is TGTGCCAGCAGCGTCCGGGGTGGTTACAATGAGCAGTTCTTC.

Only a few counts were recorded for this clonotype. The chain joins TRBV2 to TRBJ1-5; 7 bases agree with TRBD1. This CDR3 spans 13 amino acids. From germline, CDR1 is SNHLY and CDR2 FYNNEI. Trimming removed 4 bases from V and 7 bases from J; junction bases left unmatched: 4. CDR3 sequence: CASSGQGGQPQHF. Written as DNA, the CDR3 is TGTGCCAGCAGTGGACAGGGTGGGCAGCCCCAGCATTTT.

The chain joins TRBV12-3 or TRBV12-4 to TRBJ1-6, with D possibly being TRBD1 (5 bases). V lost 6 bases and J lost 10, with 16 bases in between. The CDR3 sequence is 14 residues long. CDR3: CASSSMSAGSPLHF. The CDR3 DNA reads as TGTGCCAGCAGCTCAATGTCGGCAGGGTCACCCCTCCACTTT.

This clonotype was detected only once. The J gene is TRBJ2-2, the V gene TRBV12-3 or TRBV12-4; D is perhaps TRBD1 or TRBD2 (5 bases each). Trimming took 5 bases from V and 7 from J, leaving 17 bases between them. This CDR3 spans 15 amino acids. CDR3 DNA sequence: TGTGCCAGCAGTAGGAGCAGGACACGGGGCGGGGAGCTGTTTTTT. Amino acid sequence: CASSRSRTRGGELFF.

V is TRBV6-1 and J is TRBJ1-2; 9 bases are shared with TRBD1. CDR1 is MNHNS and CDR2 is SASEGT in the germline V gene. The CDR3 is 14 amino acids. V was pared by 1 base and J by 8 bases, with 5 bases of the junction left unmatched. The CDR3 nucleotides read TGTGCCAGCAGTGAAGGTGGGACAGGGTCCGGCTACACCTTC. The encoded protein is CASSEGGTGSGYTF.

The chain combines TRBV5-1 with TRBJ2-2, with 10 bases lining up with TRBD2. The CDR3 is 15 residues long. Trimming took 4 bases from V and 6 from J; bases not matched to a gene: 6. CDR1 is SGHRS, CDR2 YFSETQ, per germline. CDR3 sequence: CASSISGGAPGELFF. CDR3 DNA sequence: TGCGCCAGCAGCATAAGCGGGGGGGCCCCCGGGGAGCTGTTTTTT.

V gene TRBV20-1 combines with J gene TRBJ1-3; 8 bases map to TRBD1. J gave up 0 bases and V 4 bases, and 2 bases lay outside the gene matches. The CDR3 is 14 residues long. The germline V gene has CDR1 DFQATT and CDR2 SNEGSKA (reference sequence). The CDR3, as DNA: TGCAGTGCTACCCAGGGGGCCTCTGGAAACACCATATATTTT. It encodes CSATQGASGNTIYF.

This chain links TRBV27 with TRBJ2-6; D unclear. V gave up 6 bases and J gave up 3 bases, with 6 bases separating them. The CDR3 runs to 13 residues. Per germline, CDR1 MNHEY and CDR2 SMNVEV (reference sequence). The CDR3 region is CASRVVGANVLTF. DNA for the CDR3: TGTGCCAGCAGAGTCGTTGGGGCCAACGTCCTGACTTTC.

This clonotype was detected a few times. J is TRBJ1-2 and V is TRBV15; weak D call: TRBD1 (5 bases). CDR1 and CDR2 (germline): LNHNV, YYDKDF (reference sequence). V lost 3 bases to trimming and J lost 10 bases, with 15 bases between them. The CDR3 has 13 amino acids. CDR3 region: CATSSAGGGDYTF. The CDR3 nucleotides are TGTGCCACCAGCAGCGCCGGGGGGGGTGACTACACCTTC.

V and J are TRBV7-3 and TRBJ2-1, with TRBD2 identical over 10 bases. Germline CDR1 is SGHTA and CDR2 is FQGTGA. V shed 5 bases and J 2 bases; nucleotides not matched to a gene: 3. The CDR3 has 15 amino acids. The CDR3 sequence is CASSHSGGTYNEQFF. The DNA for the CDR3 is TGTGCCAGCAGCCATAGCGGGGGGACCTACAATGAGCAGTTCTTC.

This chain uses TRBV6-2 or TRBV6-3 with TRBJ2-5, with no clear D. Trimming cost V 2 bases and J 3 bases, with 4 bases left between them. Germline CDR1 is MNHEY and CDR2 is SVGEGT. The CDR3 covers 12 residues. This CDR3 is CASSYREETQYF. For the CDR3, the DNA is TGTGCCAGCAGTTACAGGGAAGAGACCCAGTACTTC.

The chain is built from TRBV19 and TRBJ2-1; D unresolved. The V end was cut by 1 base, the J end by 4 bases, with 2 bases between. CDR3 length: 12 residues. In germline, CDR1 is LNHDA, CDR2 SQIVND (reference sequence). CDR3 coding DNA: TGTGCCAGTAGTATAGGATACAATGAGCAGTTCTTC. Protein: CASSIGYNEQFF.

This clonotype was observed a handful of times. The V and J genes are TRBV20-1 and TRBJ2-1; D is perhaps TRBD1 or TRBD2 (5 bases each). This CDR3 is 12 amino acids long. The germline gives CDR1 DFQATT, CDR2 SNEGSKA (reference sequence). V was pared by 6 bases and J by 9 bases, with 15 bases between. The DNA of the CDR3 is TGCAGTGCCGGGACCGTAGCGCCTGAGCAGTTCTTC. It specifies CSAGTVAPEQFF.

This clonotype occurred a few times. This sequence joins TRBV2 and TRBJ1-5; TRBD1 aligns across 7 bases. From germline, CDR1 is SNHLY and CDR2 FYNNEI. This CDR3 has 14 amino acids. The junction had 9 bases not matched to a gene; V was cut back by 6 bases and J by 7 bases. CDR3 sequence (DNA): TGTGCCAGCAGGTCGGGACAGTTCTGGCAGCCCCAGCATTTT. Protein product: CASRSGQFWQPQHF.

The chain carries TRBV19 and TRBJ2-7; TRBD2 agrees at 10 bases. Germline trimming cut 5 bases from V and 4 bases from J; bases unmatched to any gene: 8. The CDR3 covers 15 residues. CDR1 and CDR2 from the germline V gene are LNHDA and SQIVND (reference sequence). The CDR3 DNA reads TGTGCCAGTAGTGATCCTAGCGGGGGCTTTTACGAGCAGTACTTC. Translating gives CASSDPSGGFYEQYF. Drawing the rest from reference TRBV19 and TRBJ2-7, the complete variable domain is DGGITQSPKYLFRKEGQNVTLSCEQNLNHDAMYWYRQDPGQGLRLIYYSQIVNDFQKGDIAEGYSVSREKKESFPLTVTSAQKNPTAFYLCASSDPSGGFYEQYFGPGTRLTVT.

The CDR3 region has the DNA TGTGCCAGCAGCCCCTTCGGACTAGCGGGAGGAGGAGAGCAGTACTTC. This gives the protein CASSPFGLAGGGEQYF. This sequence joins TRBV9 and TRBJ2-7; 14 bases map to TRBD2. The CDR3 runs to 16 residues. The V gene end was trimmed by 4 bases and the J gene end by 7 bases; junction bases not matched to a gene: 10. The germline gives CDR1 SGDLS, CDR2 YYNGEE.

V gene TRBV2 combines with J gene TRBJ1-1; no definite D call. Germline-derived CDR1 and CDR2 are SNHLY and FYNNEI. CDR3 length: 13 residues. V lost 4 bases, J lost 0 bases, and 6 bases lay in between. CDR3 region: CASSVYLNTEAFF. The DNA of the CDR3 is TGTGCCAGCAGTGTTTACCTGAACACTGAAGCTTTCTTT.